The source of this TCR beta chain is a study of T cell responses to AZD1222 COVID-19 vaccine. Note on this clone: Its antigen is not identified.

Study outcomes and limitations: Spike-spanning, vaccine-associated CD4 TCRs were dominant at 160-218 and 743-854. Mostly white British, mostly female donors; authors suggested clonal diversity may be underestimated. After the peak T cell response, and only then, were repertoires sampled. Unmutated variant regions reportedly attract nearly half of all spike-specific TCRs.

The assay was immunoSEQ multiplex PCR, and TCRdb's table has in-frame clones only and misses some. The data contain around 100,000 clones, roughly 80% of them singletons. The sequence was collected from an adult in good health. The material was peripheral blood, obtained on day 0 of AZD1222 vaccination.

CDR3 bases: TGTGCCAGCAGCTTCTGGAACACTGGAAACACCATATATTTT. It codes for CASSFWNTGNTIYF. The chain couples TRBV5-4 to TRBJ1-3; D gene ambiguous. The CDR3 spans 14 residues. The germline V and J ends were trimmed by 2 bases and 2 bases, with 8 bases remaining between them. CDR1 and CDR2 from the germline V gene are SGHNT and YYREEE (reference sequence).